This entry lists 28 T cell receptor beta chains sequenced from one sample in a study of blood T cell repertoires in COVID-19. Measured with immunoSEQ multiplex PCR; TCRdb has only the in-frame clones, and not every one. The sample includes 80,000 to 90,000 clones, approximately 87% of them seen just once. The sample consisted of peripheral blood. The receptors shown here come from a woman aged 70-85 years with acute or convalescent COVID-19.

This clone was observed many times. The chain carries TRBV19 and TRBJ1-3; 7 nucleotides match TRBD1. There are 15 residues in the CDR3. With V trimmed by 3 bases and J by 4 bases, 6 bases remained unmatched. The germline V gene has CDR1 LNHDA and CDR2 SQIVND (reference sequence). Here the CDR3 reads CASSIAGGRGNTIYF. In DNA form, the CDR3 reads TGTGCCAGTAGTATCGCAGGGGGAAGAGGAAACACCATATATTTT.

This chain links TRBV9 with TRBJ1-1; possible D gene TRBD1, 5 bases. Germline CDR1 reads SGDLS; CDR2 reads YYNGEE. The CDR3 spans 13 residues. Trimming took 4 bases from V and 3 from J, leaving 10 bases between them. CDR3 coding DNA: TGTGCCAGCAGCCCCCCCAGGGACACTGAAGCTTTCTTT. As protein: CASSPPRDTEAFF.

A few counts support this clone. The CDR3 protein is CASKGESLAITDTQYF. CDR3 nucleotide sequence: TGTGCCAGTAAGGGGGAGTCACTAGCGATCACAGATACGCAGTATTTT. The J gene is TRBJ2-3, the V gene TRBV19; D is possibly TRBD2 (7 bases). This CDR3 has 16 residues. The V gene lost 7 bases and the J gene lost 2 bases, with 19 bases spanning the gap. CDR1 LNHDA and CDR2 SQIVND come from the germline V gene (reference sequence).

V and J are TRBV30 and TRBJ2-5; 7 bases fit TRBD1. Germline values: CDR1 GTSNPN, CDR2 SVGIG (reference sequence). The CDR3 is made up of 16 amino acids. The V and J ends lost 7 bases and 5 bases, in that order; junction bases with no gene match: 19. The CDR3 region is CASTKNRQGFTETQYF. In DNA form, the CDR3 reads TGTGCCTCCACTAAGAATCGACAGGGATTTACGGAGACCCAGTACTTC.

This chain joins TRBV7-2 and TRBJ2-6; 7 nucleotides align to TRBD1. From germline, CDR1 is SGHTA and CDR2 FQGNSA. With V trimmed by 5 bases and J by 0 bases, 7 bases remained unmatched. The CDR3 is 17 residues long. In DNA, the CDR3 is TGTGCCAGCAGCCAACGAGGGACAGCCTCTGGGGCCAACGTCCTGACTTTC. Amino acid sequence: CASSQRGTASGANVLTF.

This sequence joins TRBV25-1 and TRBJ2-5; 11 bases map to TRBD2. Trimming removed 3 bases from V and 5 bases from J; junction bases left unmatched: 5. CDR1 and CDR2 from the germline V gene are MGHDK and SYGVNS. This CDR3 contains 15 residues. The CDR3 region is CASSERLAGPETQYF. In DNA form, the CDR3 reads TGTGCCAGCAGTGAGAGACTAGCGGGACCGGAGACCCAGTACTTC.

V gene TRBV28 combines with J gene TRBJ1-6; tentatively, D is TRBD1 (5 bases). V lost 5 bases to trimming and J lost 7 bases, with 15 bases between them. The CDR3 totals 15 residues. Germline V lookup: CDR1 MDHEN, CDR2 SYDVKM. The CDR3 coding sequence is TGTGCCAGCAGTCTCCAACCGCGGGGCAATTCACCCCTCCACTTT. Its translation: CASSLQPRGNSPLHF.

This chain connects TRBV2 to TRBJ2-3; the D gene is possibly TRBD2 (5 bases). Between the trimmed V and J ends, which lost 7 bases and 11 bases, there was a span of 13 bases. The CDR3 is made up of 11 amino acids. Germline loops: CDR1 SNHLY, CDR2 FYNNEI. The CDR3, as DNA: TGTGCCAGCAACGGGGTCGCCGGGCAGTATTTT. Translation gives CASNGVAGQYF.

The rearrangement links TRBV6-5 to TRBJ2-1; TRBD1 agrees at 12 bases. Per the germline V gene, CDR1 is MNHEY and CDR2 is SVGAGI. V shed 6 bases, J shed 8 bases, and the junction held 8 bases outside the gene matches. The CDR3 runs 15 residues. CDR3 sequence: CASSPGTGGFDEQFF. CDR3 in DNA: TGTGCCAGCAGCCCCGGGACAGGGGGCTTCGATGAGCAGTTCTTC.

V and J are TRBV2 and TRBJ2-6, with D possibly matching TRBD1 (6 bases). The CDR3 totals 15 residues. The V and J ends lost 6 bases and 0 bases respectively, with 9 bases between them. Germline V gives CDR1 SNHLY, CDR2 FYNNEI. This chain's CDR3 is CASSAGVSGANVLTF. CDR3 nucleotides: TGTGCCAGCAGCGCAGGGGTCTCTGGGGCCAACGTCCTGACTTTC.

The rearrangement links TRBV27 to TRBJ1-5; 12 positions match TRBD1. This CDR3 region has 17 residues. V lost 5 bases to trimming and J lost 7 bases; unmatched junction nucleotides: 12. The germline gives CDR1 MNHEY, CDR2 SMNVEV (reference sequence). The CDR3 region has the DNA TGTGCCAGCAGTCCCCTTTCCGGGACAGGGGGCCGGCAGCCCCAGCATTTT. This translates into CASSPLSGTGGRQPQHF.

The chain has TRBV6-5 and TRBJ2-7, with 8 bases that match TRBD1. With V trimmed by 6 bases and J by 3 bases, 10 bases remained unmatched. The CDR3 has 15 amino acids. Germline lookup yields CDR1 MNHEY and CDR2 SVGAGI. The CDR3 loop is CASREDRERFYEQYV. Written as DNA, the CDR3 is TGTGCCAGCAGAGAGGACAGGGAAAGATTCTACGAGCAGTACGTC.

The V and J genes are TRBV7-6 and TRBJ2-7; 10 bases map to TRBD2. Germline V gives CDR1 SGHVS, CDR2 FNYEAQ. This CDR3 region has 16 residues. Germline trimming cut 1 base from V and 2 bases from J; bases unmatched to any gene: 5. CDR3 coding DNA: TGTGCCAGCAGCTTAGGAGTAGCGGGGGGTCCCTACGAGCAGTACGTC. Translation gives CASSLGVAGGPYEQYV.

The chain has TRBV6-1 and TRBJ1-1, with D tentatively TRBD1 (6 bases). V lost 3 bases and J lost 3, with 11 bases in between. Germline V gene sequence: CDR1 MNHNS, CDR2 SASEGT. The CDR3 covers 14 residues. CDR3 amino acids: CASSDRGRDTEAFF. The CDR3 coding sequence is TGTGCCAGCAGTGACAGGGGTAGGGACACTGAAGCTTTCTTT.

The table lists this clone with a count of one. CDR3: CASSPRTNSPLHF. The CDR3 nucleotides are TGTGCCAGCAGCCCCAGAACGAATTCACCCCTCCACTTT. The chain carries TRBV13 and TRBJ1-6; D uncertain. The length of the CDR3 is 13 residues. Per the germline V gene, CDR1 is PRHDT and CDR2 is FYEKMQ (reference sequence). The V end was cut by 5 bases, the J end by 7 bases, with 9 bases between.

V gene TRBV2 combines with J gene TRBJ1-2; 10 bases align to TRBD1. From germline, CDR1 is SNHLY and CDR2 FYNNEI. This CDR3 is 14 amino acids long. With 6 bases clipped from V and 8 bases from J, the junction kept 9 bases outside the gene matches. Written as DNA, the CDR3 is TGTGCCAGCAGCCCCGGGACAGGGGCTGCCGGCTACACCTTC. As protein: CASSPGTGAAGYTF.

The chain uses TRBV5-5 and TRBJ1-4; 8 bases fit TRBD1. Germline lookup yields CDR1 SGHKS and CDR2 YYEKEE (reference sequence). The CDR3 totals 16 residues. The V and J ends lost 3 bases and 4 bases, in that order; junction bases with no gene match: 8. The CDR3 is CASSSSGGAYNEKLFF. CDR3 nucleotide sequence: TGTGCCAGCAGCTCCTCAGGGGGCGCTTATAATGAAAAACTGTTTTTT.

The chain carries TRBV28 and TRBJ1-4; the match to TRBD1 covers 7 bases. The CDR3 totals 15 residues. Germline CDR1 MDHEN, CDR2 SYDVKM. V lost 3 bases, J lost 4 bases, and 5 bases stayed unmatched. In nucleotides, the CDR3 is TGTGCCAGCAGTTTCCGGGACAGCGGTAATGAAAAACTGTTTTTT. Encoded protein: CASSFRDSGNEKLFF.

V and J are TRBV14 and TRBJ2-5; weak D call: TRBD1 (6 bases). The germline V and J ends were trimmed by 6 bases and 2 bases, with 16 bases remaining between them. This CDR3 region has 15 residues. Germline V gene sequence: CDR1 SGHDN, CDR2 FVKESK. The CDR3 DNA reads as TGTGCCAGCAGTACGCTACAGGGACGACAAGAGACCCAGTACTTC. Amino acid sequence: CASSTLQGRQETQYF.

V usage is TRBV10-3 and J usage is TRBJ1-5; TRBD1 agrees at 7 bases. The CDR3 has 14 residues. CDR1 and CDR2 from the germline V gene are ENHRY and SYGVKD. Losses at the gene ends were 0 bases for V and 7 bases for J; bases not matched to a gene: 3. CDR3: CAISESSGGQPQHF. DNA of the CDR3: TGTGCCATCAGTGAGTCGTCAGGGGGACAGCCCCAGCATTTT.

The genes are TRBV10-3 and TRBJ1-5; D is unresolved. The germline V and J ends were trimmed by 0 bases and 6 bases, with 6 bases remaining between them. This CDR3 is built from 13 residues. CDR1 ENHRY and CDR2 SYGVKD come from the germline V gene. The CDR3 coding sequence is TGTGCCATCAGTGAGTCGAGGGTTCAGCCCCAGCATTTT. Translated, it gives CAISESRVQPQHF.

The genes are TRBV30 and TRBJ1-2, with D possibly matching TRBD1 (6 bases). The CDR3 is made up of 13 amino acids. With 4 bases removed from V and 2 bases from J, the gap between germline ends came to 11 bases. Germline V CDR1 and CDR2: GTSNPN, SVGIG (reference sequence). CDR3 sequence (DNA): TGTGCCTGGACGTCAGGGGCCAACTATGGCTACACCTTC. Translating gives CAWTSGANYGYTF.

The V call is TRBV5-6, the J call TRBJ2-5; D might be TRBD1 (8 bases). Germline CDR1 is SGHDT and CDR2 is YYEEEE. The CDR3 length is 15 residues. V lost 4 bases and J lost 7, with 20 bases in between. This CDR3 reads CASSPQGGGIGTQYF. The CDR3 DNA is TGTGCCAGCAGCCCACAGGGGGGGGGCATCGGGACCCAGTACTTC. The variable domain in full, completed from reference TRBV5-6 and TRBJ2-5, reads DAGVTQSPTHLIKTRGQQVTLRCSPKSGHDTVSWYQQALGQGPQFIFQYYEEEERQRGNFPDRFSGHQFPNYSSELNVNALLLGDSALYLCASSPQGGGIGTQYFGPGTRLLVL.

This rearrangement joins TRBV9 to TRBJ2-2, with D unresolved. The CDR3 has 14 amino acids. Germline values: CDR1 SGDLS, CDR2 YYNGEE. V lost 2 bases and J 6 bases, leaving 11 bases between the germline ends. DNA of the CDR3: TGTGCCAGCAGCGTCCTAGAACTGTCCGGGGAGCTGTTTTTT. Translation gives CASSVLELSGELFF.

This clone was seen only once. The chain combines TRBV5-5 with TRBJ2-2, with 7 bases aligning to TRBD1. The V segment lost 4 bases and the J segment 6 bases; nucleotides outside the gene matches: 3. From germline, CDR1 is SGHKS and CDR2 YYEKEE (reference sequence). CDR3 length: 13 amino acids. DNA of the CDR3: TGTGCCAGCAGCCCGACAGGGTCCGGGGAGCTGTTTTTT. This sequence encodes CASSPTGSGELFF. Full variable domain (remainder filled in from reference TRBV5-5 and TRBJ2-2): DAGVTQSPTHLIKTRGQQVTLRCSPISGHKSVSWYQQVLGQGPQFIFQYYEKEERGRGNFPDRFSARQFPNYSSELNVNALLLGDSALYLCASSPTGSGELFFGEGSRLTVL.

The J gene is TRBJ2-3, the V gene TRBV27; 12 positions agree with TRBD2. Looked up from germline, CDR1 is MNHEY and CDR2 is SMNVEV (reference sequence). This CDR3 is 16 amino acids long. V was pared by 5 bases and J by 7 bases, with 10 bases of the junction left unmatched. CDR3 nucleotide sequence: TGTGCCAGCAGTCCCCTCGGACTAGCGGGATCATATACGCAGTATTTT. It codes for CASSPLGLAGSYTQYF.

DNA of the CDR3: TGTGCCAGCAGCTCCCGGGGAGGGGCTGGAAACACCATATATTTT. Residues: CASSSRGGAGNTIYF. This rearrangement joins TRBV7-6 to TRBJ1-3, with D possibly being TRBD1 (5 bases). Deletions cut 4 bases from V and 2 bases from J, with 12 bases between. This CDR3 has 15 residues. Germline V CDR1 and CDR2: SGHVS, FNYEAQ.

This chain connects TRBV4-1 to TRBJ2-1; D is undetermined. Germline-derived CDR1 and CDR2 are MGHRA and YSYEKL. The V end was cut by 4 bases, the J end by 0 bases, with 13 bases between. The CDR3 runs 16 residues. CDR3 region: CASSPNPTNSYNEQFF. DNA for the CDR3: TGCGCCAGCAGCCCTAACCCTACGAACTCCTACAATGAGCAGTTCTTC.